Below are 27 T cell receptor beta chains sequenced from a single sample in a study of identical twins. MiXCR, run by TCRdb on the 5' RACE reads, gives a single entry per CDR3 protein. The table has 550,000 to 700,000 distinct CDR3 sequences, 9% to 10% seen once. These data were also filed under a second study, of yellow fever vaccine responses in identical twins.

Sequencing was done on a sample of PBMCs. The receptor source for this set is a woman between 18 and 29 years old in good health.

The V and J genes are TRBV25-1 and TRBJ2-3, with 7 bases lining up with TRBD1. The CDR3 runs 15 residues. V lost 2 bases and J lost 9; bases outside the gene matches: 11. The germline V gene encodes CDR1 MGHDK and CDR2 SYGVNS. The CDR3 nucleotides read TGTGCCAGCAGTGAAGGGGACAGTGTTTTAGGCACGCAGTATTTT. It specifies CASSEGDSVLGTQYF.

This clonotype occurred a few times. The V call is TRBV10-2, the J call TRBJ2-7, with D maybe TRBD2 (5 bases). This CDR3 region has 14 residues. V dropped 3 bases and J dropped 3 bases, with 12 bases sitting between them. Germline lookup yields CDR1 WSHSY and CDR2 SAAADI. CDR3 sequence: CASSEYRGNYEQYF. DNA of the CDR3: TGCGCCAGCAGTGAATACCGGGGAAACTACGAGCAGTACTTC.

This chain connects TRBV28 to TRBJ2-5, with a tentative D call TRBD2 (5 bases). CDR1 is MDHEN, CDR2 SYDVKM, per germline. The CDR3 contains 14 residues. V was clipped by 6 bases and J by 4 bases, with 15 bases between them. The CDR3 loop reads CASSRRTWGETQYF. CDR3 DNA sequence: TGTGCCAGCAGCCGAAGGACTTGGGGAGAGACCCAGTACTTC.

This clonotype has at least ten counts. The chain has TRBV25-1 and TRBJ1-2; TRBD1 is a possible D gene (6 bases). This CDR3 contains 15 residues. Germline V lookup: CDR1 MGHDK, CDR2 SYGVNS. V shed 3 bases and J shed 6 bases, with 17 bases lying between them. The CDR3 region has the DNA TGTGCCAGCAGTGATATCGGCAGGGGAATAAATGGCTACACCTTC. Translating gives CASSDIGRGINGYTF.

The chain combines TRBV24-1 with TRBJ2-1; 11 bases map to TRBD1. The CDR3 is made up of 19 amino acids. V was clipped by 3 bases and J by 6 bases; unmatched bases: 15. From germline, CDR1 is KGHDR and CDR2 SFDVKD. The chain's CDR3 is CATSDRRLWTGGGLNEQFF. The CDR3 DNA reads TGTGCCACCAGTGATCGGCGGCTATGGACAGGGGGCGGCCTCAATGAGCAGTTCTTC.

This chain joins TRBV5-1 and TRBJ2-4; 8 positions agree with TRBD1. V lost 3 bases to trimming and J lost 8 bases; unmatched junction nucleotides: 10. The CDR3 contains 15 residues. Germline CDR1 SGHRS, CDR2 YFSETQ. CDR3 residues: CASSWLGRGLDIQYF. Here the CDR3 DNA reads TGCGCCAGCAGCTGGCTAGGCAGGGGGCTTGACATTCAGTACTTC.

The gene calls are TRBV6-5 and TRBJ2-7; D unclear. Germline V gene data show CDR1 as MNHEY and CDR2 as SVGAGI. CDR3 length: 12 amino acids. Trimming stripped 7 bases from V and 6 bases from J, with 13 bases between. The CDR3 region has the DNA TGTGCCAGCACAGACAACCGAGTCGAGCAGTACTTC. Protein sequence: CASTDNRVEQYF.

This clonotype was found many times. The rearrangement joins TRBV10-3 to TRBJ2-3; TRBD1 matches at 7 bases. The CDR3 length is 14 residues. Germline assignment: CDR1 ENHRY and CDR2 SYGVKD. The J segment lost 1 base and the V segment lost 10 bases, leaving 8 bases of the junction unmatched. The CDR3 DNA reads TGTGCCACAATGACAGGGCCTGGCACAGATACGCAGTATTTT. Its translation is CATMTGPGTDTQYF.

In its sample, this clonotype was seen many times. Written as DNA, the CDR3 is TGTGCCAGCAGTTTGACAGGGATCGCCGGGGAGCTGTTTTTT. Protein product: CASSLTGIAGELFF. The chain has TRBV28 and TRBJ2-2, with 7 positions matching TRBD1. The CDR3 spans 14 residues. The V gene end was trimmed by 3 bases and the J gene end by 6 bases; junction bases not matched to a gene: 4. Germline-derived CDR1 and CDR2 are MDHEN and SYDVKM.

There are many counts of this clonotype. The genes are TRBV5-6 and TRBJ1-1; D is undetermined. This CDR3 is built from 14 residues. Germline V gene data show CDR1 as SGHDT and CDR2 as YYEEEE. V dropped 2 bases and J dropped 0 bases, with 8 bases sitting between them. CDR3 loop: CASSFGGMNTEAFF. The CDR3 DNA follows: TGTGCCAGCAGCTTCGGAGGGATGAACACTGAAGCTTTCTTT. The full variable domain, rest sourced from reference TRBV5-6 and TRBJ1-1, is DAGVTQSPTHLIKTRGQQVTLRCSPKSGHDTVSWYQQALGQGPQFIFQYYEEEERQRGNFPDRFSGHQFPNYSSELNVNALLLGDSALYLCASSFGGMNTEAFFGQGTRLTVV.

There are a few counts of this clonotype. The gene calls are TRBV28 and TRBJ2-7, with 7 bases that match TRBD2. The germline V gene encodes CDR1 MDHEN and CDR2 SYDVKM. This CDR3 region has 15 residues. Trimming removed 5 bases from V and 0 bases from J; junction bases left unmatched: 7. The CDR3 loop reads CASSPLGRASYEQYF. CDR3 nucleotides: TGTGCCAGCAGTCCACTGGGGAGGGCCTCCTACGAGCAGTACTTC.

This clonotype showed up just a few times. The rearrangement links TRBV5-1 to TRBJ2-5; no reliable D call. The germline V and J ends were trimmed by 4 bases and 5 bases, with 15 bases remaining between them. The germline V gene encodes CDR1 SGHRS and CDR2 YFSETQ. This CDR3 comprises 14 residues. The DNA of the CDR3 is TGCGCCAGCAGCCATGTAAGCGAGTCGGAGACCCAGTACTTC. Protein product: CASSHVSESETQYF.

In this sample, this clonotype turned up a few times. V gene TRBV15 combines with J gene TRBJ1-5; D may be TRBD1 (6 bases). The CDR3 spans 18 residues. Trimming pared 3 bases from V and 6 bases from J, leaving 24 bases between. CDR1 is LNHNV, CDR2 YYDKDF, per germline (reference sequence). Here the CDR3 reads CATSSPRGPQGGGQPQHF. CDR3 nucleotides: TGTGCCACCAGCAGTCCTAGGGGCCCACAGGGAGGGGGTCAGCCCCAGCATTTT.

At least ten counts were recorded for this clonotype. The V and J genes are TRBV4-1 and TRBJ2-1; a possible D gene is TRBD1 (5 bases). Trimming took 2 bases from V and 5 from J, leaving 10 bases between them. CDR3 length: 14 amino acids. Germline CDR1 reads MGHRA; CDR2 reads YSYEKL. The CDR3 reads CASSQSLGDNEQFF. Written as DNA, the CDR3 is TGCGCCAGCAGCCAATCCTTAGGGGACAATGAGCAGTTCTTC.

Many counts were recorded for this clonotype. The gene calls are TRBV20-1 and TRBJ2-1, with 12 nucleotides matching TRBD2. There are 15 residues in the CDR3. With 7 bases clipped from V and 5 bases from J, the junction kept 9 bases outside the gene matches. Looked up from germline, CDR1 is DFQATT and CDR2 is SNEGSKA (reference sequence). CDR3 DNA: TGCAGTGTCGACGATAGGACTAGCGGGAACAATGAGCAGTTCTTC. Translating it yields CSVDDRTSGNNEQFF.

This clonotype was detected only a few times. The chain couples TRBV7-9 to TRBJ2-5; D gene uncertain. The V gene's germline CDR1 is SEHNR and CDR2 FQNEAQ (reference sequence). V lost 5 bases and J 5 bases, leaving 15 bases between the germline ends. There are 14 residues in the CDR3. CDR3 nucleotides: TGTGCCAGCAGCCCGCGTTCCTCTGGGGAGACCCAGTACTTC. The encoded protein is CASSPRSSGETQYF. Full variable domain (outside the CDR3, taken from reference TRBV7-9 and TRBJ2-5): DTGVSQNPRHKITKRGQNVTFRCDPISEHNRLYWYRQTLGQGPEFLTYFQNEAQLEKSRLLSDRFSAERPKGSFSTLEIQRTEQGDSAMYLCASSPRSSGETQYFGPGTRLLVL.

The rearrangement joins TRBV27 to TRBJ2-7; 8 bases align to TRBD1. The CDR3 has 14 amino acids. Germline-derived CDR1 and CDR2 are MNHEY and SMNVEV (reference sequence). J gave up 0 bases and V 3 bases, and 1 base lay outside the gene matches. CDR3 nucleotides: TGTGCCAGCAGTTTCGACAGGGGCTCCTACGAGCAGTACTTC. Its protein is CASSFDRGSYEQYF.

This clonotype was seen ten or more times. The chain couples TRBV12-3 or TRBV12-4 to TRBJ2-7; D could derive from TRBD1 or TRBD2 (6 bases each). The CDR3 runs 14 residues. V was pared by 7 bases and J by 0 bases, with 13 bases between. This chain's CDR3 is CASNRGGGSYEQYF. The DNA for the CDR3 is TGTGCCAGCAATCGAGGGGGAGGCTCCTACGAGCAGTACTTC.

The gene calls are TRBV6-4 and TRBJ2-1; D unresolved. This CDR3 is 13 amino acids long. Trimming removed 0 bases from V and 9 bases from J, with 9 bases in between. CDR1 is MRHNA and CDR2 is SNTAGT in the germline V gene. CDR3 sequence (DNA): TGTGCCAGCAGTGACTCAGAGTTTAGTGAGCAGTTCTTC. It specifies CASSDSEFSEQFF.

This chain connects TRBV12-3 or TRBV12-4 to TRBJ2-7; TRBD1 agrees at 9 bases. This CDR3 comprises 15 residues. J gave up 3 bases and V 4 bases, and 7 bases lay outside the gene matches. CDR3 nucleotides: TGTGCCAGCAGTTACAGGGGGCGAGGGAGCTACGAGCAGTACTTC. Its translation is CASSYRGRGSYEQYF.

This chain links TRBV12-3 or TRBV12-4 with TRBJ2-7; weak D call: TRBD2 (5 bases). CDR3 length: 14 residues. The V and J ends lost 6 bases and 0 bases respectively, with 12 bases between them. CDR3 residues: CASSPGFSSYEQYF. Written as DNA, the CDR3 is TGTGCCAGCAGCCCGGGGTTCAGCTCCTACGAGCAGTACTTC.

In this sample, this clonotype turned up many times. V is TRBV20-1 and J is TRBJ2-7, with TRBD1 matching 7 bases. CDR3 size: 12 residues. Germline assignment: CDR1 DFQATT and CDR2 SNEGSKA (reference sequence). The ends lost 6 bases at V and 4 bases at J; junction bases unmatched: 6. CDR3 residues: CSATGTAYEQYF. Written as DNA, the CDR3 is TGCAGTGCGACCGGGACAGCGTACGAGCAGTACTTC.

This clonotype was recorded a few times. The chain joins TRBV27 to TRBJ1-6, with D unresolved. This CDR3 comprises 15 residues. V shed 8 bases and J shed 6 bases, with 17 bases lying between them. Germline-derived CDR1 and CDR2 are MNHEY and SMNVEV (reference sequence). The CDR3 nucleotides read TGTGCCAGCCCTCCCGGGCAGAGAGCTAATTCACCCCTCCACTTT. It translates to CASPPGQRANSPLHF.

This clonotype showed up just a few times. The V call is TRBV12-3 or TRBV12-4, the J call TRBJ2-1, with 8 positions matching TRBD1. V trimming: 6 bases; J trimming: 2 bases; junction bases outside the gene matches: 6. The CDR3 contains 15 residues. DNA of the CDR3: TGTGCCAGCAGACTCGGACAGGGAGCCTACAATGAGCAGTTCTTC. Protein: CASRLGQGAYNEQFF.

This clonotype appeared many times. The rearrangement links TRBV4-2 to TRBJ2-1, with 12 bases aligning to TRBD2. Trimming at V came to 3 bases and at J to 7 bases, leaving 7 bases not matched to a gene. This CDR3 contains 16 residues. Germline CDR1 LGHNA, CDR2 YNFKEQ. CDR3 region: CASSQMTSGGQNEQFF. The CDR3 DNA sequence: TGTGCCAGCAGCCAGATGACTAGCGGGGGCCAAAATGAGCAGTTCTTC.

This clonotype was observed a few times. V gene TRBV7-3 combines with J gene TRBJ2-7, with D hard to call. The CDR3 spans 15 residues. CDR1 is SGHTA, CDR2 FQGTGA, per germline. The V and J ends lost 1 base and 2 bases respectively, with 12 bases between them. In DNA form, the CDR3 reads TGTGCCAGCAGCTTAAGTTTTGGAGCCACCTACGAGCAGTACTTC. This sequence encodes CASSLSFGATYEQYF.

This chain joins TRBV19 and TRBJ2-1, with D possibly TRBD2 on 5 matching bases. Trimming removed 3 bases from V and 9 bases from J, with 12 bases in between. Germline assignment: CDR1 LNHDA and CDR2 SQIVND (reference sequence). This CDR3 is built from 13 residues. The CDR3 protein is CASSMSRAGEQFF. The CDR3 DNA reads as TGTGCCAGTAGTATGTCGCGGGCGGGTGAGCAGTTCTTC.